These 6 T cell receptor beta chains came from one sample sequenced in a study of blood T cells in healthy people across ages. A second PCR of 7 to 11 cycles used a sample-barcoded 5' primer and a J-beta primer mix. TCRdb reanalysed the 5' RACE reads using MiXCR and keeps one entry per CDR3 protein. The repertoire consists of about 1.1 million distinct CDR3 sequences, with less than 45% occurring once and the leading ten covering less than 15%. The sequencing sample was made of blood. Receptors were obtained from a man in his late teens or twenties in good health.

The table lists this clonotype with a few counts. The chain employs TRBV7-2 and TRBJ2-5; 11 nucleotides agree with TRBD1. V was clipped by 2 bases and J by 11 bases; unmatched bases: 10. The germline V gene encodes CDR1 SGHTA and CDR2 FQGNSA. The CDR3 sequence is 15 residues long. Written as DNA, the CDR3 is TGTGCCAGCAGCTTATTTGGACAGGGGGCAAATGAGCAGTACTTC. Its translation is CASSLFGQGANEQYF.

At least ten counts were recorded for this clonotype. The V gene is TRBV25-1, the J gene TRBJ1-2; D unclear. With 2 bases removed from V and 4 bases from J, the gap between germline ends came to 14 bases. The CDR3 consists of 15 residues. Germline V gene sequence: CDR1 MGHDK, CDR2 SYGVNS. As DNA, the CDR3 is TGTGCCAGCAGTGAAGAACGAGCAGAGATCTATGGCTACACCTTC. It translates to CASSEERAEIYGYTF.

The chain combines TRBV5-1 with TRBJ2-4; 12 bases map to TRBD2. The last part of the DNA fits TRBJ2-7 better; the J call may be wrong. Germline V gene data show CDR1 as SGHRS and CDR2 as YFSETQ. CDR3 length equals 17 residues. DNA of the CDR3: TGCGCCAGCAGCTTGGCGTCTAGCGGGGGGGACTCCTACGAGCAGTACTTC. Protein: CASSLASSGGDSYEQYF.

This sequence joins TRBV6-2 or TRBV6-3 and TRBJ2-5; D uncertain. V was pared by 9 bases and J by 11 bases, with 19 bases between. Per germline, CDR1 MNHEY and CDR2 SVGEGT. This CDR3 is built from 12 residues. This CDR3 reads CASTSVTGEQYF. CDR3 nucleotide sequence: TGTGCCAGTACTTCCGTGACGGGTGAGCAGTACTTC.

There are a few counts of this clonotype. The V and J genes are TRBV27 and TRBJ2-3; 10 nucleotides align to TRBD1. Germline V gives CDR1 MNHEY, CDR2 SMNVEV (reference sequence). The CDR3 has 17 residues. With 6 bases clipped from V and 3 bases from J, the junction kept 12 bases outside the gene matches. As DNA, the CDR3 is TGTGCCAGCAGCCCCTCTCCGGGACAGGGGAGTACAGATACGCAGTATTTT. Protein product: CASSPSPGQGSTDTQYF.

This clonotype was detected a few times. This sequence joins TRBV4-2 and TRBJ2-1; 10 nucleotides align to TRBD2. V trimming: 4 bases; J trimming: 1 base; junction bases outside the gene matches: 7. CDR1 is LGHNA and CDR2 is YNFKEQ in the germline V gene. CDR3 length equals 17 residues. This CDR3 is CASSRASGGVSYNEQFF. The CDR3 nucleotides are TGTGCCAGCAGCCGGGCTAGCGGGGGCGTATCCTACAATGAGCAGTTCTTC.